This TCR beta chain was sequenced during a study of CD8+ T cells in alopecia areata. Study-level background: Donors of skin were C3H/HeJ mice aged about 6-13 months with spontaneous alopecia, and recipients were approximately 6-11-week-old female C3H/HeJ mice.

cDNA prepared by RNA extraction and subsequent reverse transcription served as the template for sequencing. Repertoires were generated with immunoSEQ multiplex PCR, while TCRdb's copy carries only in-frame clones and drops some. Sampling found around 290,000 clones, none seen once. With regard to this clone: Gene names and germline match the mouse.

Sorting of pooled cutaneous lymph node cells was based on CD4, CD8alpha, NKG2D, NKG2ACE and other markers. The sequenced sample was CD4+ T cells sorted from a lymph node. This receptor was taken from a C3H/HeJ mouse with alopecia areata. For the strain, the MHC haplotype given is H2-k.

The covered CDR3 bases are TGTGCCAGCAGCCCCTCACAGGGGCCA. Residues: CASSPSQGP. The complete CDR3 reads CASSPSQGPEVFF. The V gene is TRBV5, the J gene TRBJ1-1; TRBD1 aligns across 7 bases. The read gets to within 4 residues of the CDR3 end, and the germline J gene fills in the rest. CDR1 and CDR2 from the germline V gene are LGHNA and YNLKQL (reference sequence). The CDR3 length is 13 residues.